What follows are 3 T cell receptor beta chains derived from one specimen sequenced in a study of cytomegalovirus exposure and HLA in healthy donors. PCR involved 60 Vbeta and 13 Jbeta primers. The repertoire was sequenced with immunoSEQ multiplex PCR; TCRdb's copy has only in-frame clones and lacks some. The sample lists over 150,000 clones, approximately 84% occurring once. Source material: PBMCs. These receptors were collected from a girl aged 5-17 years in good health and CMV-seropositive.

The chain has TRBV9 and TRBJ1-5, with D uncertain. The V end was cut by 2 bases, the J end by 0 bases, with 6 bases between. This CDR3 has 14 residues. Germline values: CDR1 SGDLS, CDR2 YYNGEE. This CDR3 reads CASSVGYSNQPQHF. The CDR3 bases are TGTGCCAGCAGCGTCGGTTATAGCAATCAGCCCCAGCATTTT.

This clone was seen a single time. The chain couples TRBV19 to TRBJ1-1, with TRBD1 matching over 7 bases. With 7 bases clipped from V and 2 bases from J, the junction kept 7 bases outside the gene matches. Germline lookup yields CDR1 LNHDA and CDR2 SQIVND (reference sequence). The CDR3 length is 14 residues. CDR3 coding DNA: TGTGCCAGTACGCGACAGGGACAAAACACTGAAGCTTTCTTT. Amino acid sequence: CASTRQGQNTEAFF.

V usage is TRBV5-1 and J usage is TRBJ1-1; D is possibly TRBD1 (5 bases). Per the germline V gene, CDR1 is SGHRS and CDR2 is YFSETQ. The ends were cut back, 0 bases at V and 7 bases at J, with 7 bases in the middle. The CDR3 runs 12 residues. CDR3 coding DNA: TGCGCCAGCAGCTTGGGGGGGGATGAAGCTTTCTTT. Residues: CASSLGGDEAFF. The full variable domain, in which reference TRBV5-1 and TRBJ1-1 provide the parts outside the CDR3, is KAGVTQTPRYLIKTRGQQVTLSCSPISGHRSVSWYQQTPGQGLQFLFEYFSETQRNKGNFPGRFSGRQFSNSRSEMNVSTLELGDSALYLCASSLGGDEAFFGQGTRLTVV.